The 13 T cell receptor beta chains presented below share a single source sample, sequenced in a study of cytomegalovirus exposure and HLA in healthy donors. Vbeta (60) and Jbeta (13) primers were used in the PCR. Measured with immunoSEQ multiplex PCR; TCRdb has only the in-frame clones, and not every one. The data show roughly 200,000 clones, roughly 90% seen once. The specimen was PBMCs. These receptors all come from a young woman in good health and CMV-seronegative.

This sequence joins TRBV7-9 and TRBJ1-3; D uncertain. V was cut by 7 bases and J by 0 bases, with 19 bases left in between. From germline, CDR1 is SEHNR and CDR2 FQNEAQ (reference sequence). This CDR3 region has 17 residues. CDR3 sequence: CASIPARVRSSGNTIYF. CDR3 sequence (DNA): TGTGCCAGCATCCCTGCGAGGGTACGAAGCTCTGGAAACACCATATATTTT.

The rearrangement joins TRBV5-1 to TRBJ2-1; D perhaps matches TRBD2 (5 bases). Germline V CDR1 and CDR2: SGHRS, YFSETQ. CDR3 length: 14 amino acids. V lost 1 base to trimming and J lost 8 bases, with 13 bases between them. The CDR3 region has the DNA TGCGCCAGCAGCTTGTTACTAGTCAGCGATGAGCAGTTCTTC. Its protein is CASSLLLVSDEQFF.

This sequence joins TRBV13 and TRBJ2-3, with 12 bases matching TRBD2. Germline-derived CDR1 and CDR2 are PRHDT and FYEKMQ (reference sequence). V lost 5 bases and J lost 1; bases outside the gene matches: 1. The CDR3 runs 15 residues. The CDR3 loop reads CASSPSGGGTDTQYF. The DNA for the CDR3 is TGTGCCAGCAGCCCTAGCGGGGGGGGCACAGATACGCAGTATTTT.

The chain couples TRBV6-5 to TRBJ1-2; 9 bases fit TRBD1. The CDR3 is made up of 16 amino acids. Germline lookup yields CDR1 MNHEY and CDR2 SVGAGI. Trimming removed 4 bases from V and 4 bases from J; junction bases left unmatched: 10. In DNA form, the CDR3 reads TGTGCCAGCAGTTTAACCGGGACAGGGCGAATCTATGGCTACACCTTC. It encodes CASSLTGTGRIYGYTF.

V is TRBV27 and J is TRBJ2-2; D perhaps matches TRBD1 (6 bases). The CDR3 runs 17 residues. The germline CDR1 and CDR2 sequences are MNHEY and SMNVEV (reference sequence). The germline V and J ends were trimmed by 5 bases and 4 bases, with 20 bases remaining between them. In DNA, the CDR3 is TGTGCCAGCAGTACCACGACAGGTTTGGTTAGCACCGGGGAGCTGTTTTTT. Translating it yields CASSTTTGLVSTGELFF.

J is TRBJ2-7 and V is TRBV14; 12 bases agree with TRBD2. Germline V gene lookup returns CDR1 SGHDN and CDR2 FVKESK. The CDR3 consists of 16 residues. V lost 3 bases to trimming and J lost 5 bases; unmatched junction nucleotides: 8. The CDR3 sequence: CASSQSSGRGTHEQYF. CDR3 DNA: TGTGCCAGCAGCCAGTCTAGCGGGAGGGGTACCCACGAGCAGTACTTC.

The table lists this clone with a few counts. This chain connects TRBV5-1 to TRBJ1-1; tentative D call: TRBD1 (5 bases). V lost 4 bases, J lost 4 bases, and 23 bases lay in between. Per germline, CDR1 SGHRS and CDR2 YFSETQ. This CDR3 is 17 amino acids long. The CDR3 is CASSGGTRGVGGTEAFF. CDR3 DNA: TGCGCCAGCAGCGGAGGTACGAGGGGCGTGGGGGGCACTGAAGCTTTCTTT.

A few counts support this clone. This chain connects TRBV28 to TRBJ2-7, with D hard to call. Germline values: CDR1 MDHEN, CDR2 SYDVKM. CDR3 length: 17 amino acids. V lost 4 bases and J 2 bases, leaving 21 bases between the germline ends. The CDR3 reads CASSSVGQPESTYEQYF. CDR3 coding DNA: TGTGCCAGCAGTTCCGTTGGGCAACCCGAATCCACCTACGAGCAGTACTTC.

This clone was seen only once. The rearrangement uses TRBV29-1 and TRBJ1-1; unclear D gene. V lost 5 bases to trimming and J lost 5 bases, with 12 bases between them. In germline, CDR1 is SQVTM, CDR2 ANQGSEA. The CDR3 consists of 12 residues. CDR3 in DNA: TGCAGCGTTCGGGGATCGGGGACTGAAGCTTTCTTT. This sequence encodes CSVRGSGTEAFF.

The CDR3 is CASSLWGQGALRDDEKLFF. CDR3 DNA: TGCGCCAGCAGCTTGTGGGGACAGGGGGCCCTGAGGGATGATGAAAAACTGTTTTTT. J is TRBJ1-4 and V is TRBV5-1, with 12 bases that match TRBD1. J lost 6 bases, V lost 1 base, and 13 bases had no gene match. Germline V gene lookup returns CDR1 SGHRS and CDR2 YFSETQ. CDR3 length: 19 amino acids.

The chain recombines TRBV4-1 with TRBJ2-7; maybe TRBD1 (6 bases). The V end was cut by 3 bases, the J end by 0 bases, with 18 bases between. This CDR3 region has 17 residues. Germline-derived CDR1 and CDR2 are MGHRA and YSYEKL. CDR3 region: CASSHTQGPPLSYEQYF. The CDR3 region has the DNA TGCGCCAGCAGCCACACTCAGGGGCCGCCGCTCTCCTACGAGCAGTACTTC.

The chain combines TRBV4-1 with TRBJ2-7; D might be TRBD1 (6 bases). Trimming took 6 bases from V and 3 from J, leaving 15 bases between them. The germline CDR1 and CDR2 sequences are MGHRA and YSYEKL. There are 14 residues in the CDR3. CDR3 coding DNA: TGCGCCAGCAGTTACCGGGACACAAGCTACGAGCAGTACTTC. Its protein product is CASSYRDTSYEQYF.

This clone was recorded only once. V usage is TRBV19 and J usage is TRBJ1-6; unclear D gene. This CDR3 has 11 residues. CDR1 and CDR2 from the germline V gene are LNHDA and SQIVND (reference sequence). V was trimmed by 1 base and J by 15 bases, leaving 7 bases between them. The CDR3: CASSIAGDLHF. The CDR3, as DNA: TGTGCCAGTAGTATAGCCGGGGACCTCCACTTT.